Shown below are 23 T cell receptor beta chains from a single sample sequenced in a study of T cell repertoires in cytomegalovirus infection (dated by TCRdb to between 2017 and 2020). The listed sequencing device is Illumina HiSeq 1500. TCRdb trimmed the raw reads at Q25, called clones with MiXCR and kept productive beta chains. Rows matching on CDR3 protein sequence are summarized as one entry with the most common DNA and genes. In all, the sample holds approximately 240,000 distinct CDR3 sequences, and around 12% of those were seen once. The ten most abundant clones make up 1.5% to 2% of the sample. The sample taken for sequencing was PBMCs. All receptors derive from a human donor in good health (CMV status not recorded). Some clones in this sample may be carry-over from other donors' samples.

The sample holds many counts of this clonotype. This chain connects TRBV28 to TRBJ2-5; D possibly corresponds to TRBD2 (5 bases). The CDR3 consists of 14 residues. V lost 5 bases and J lost 6, with 16 bases in between. Per the germline V gene, CDR1 is MDHEN and CDR2 is SYDVKM. CDR3 in DNA: TGTGCCAGCAGTCGCGTTCAGCGGCTCCAGACCCAGTACTTC. Amino acids: CASSRVQRLQTQYF.

This clonotype was seen ten or more times. The V call is TRBV6-2 or TRBV6-3, the J call TRBJ2-2, with 7 bases identical to TRBD1. Germline lookup yields CDR1 MNHEY and CDR2 SVGEGT. V lost 7 bases to trimming and J lost 6 bases; unmatched junction nucleotides: 8. The CDR3 is 14 amino acids. CDR3 sequence reads: CASTRGQVAGELFF. The CDR3 nucleotides are TGTGCCAGCACGAGGGGGCAAGTTGCCGGGGAGCTGTTTTTT.

This clonotype was seen only a few times. The chain links TRBV4-2 to TRBJ2-4; maybe TRBD2 (5 bases). The germline CDR1 and CDR2 sequences are LGHNA and YNFKEQ. The CDR3 runs to 15 residues. Trimming shortened V by 0 bases and J by 8 bases, and 14 bases separated the two germline ends. Here the CDR3 reads CASSQDFRGEYIQYF. Written as DNA, the CDR3 is TGTGCCAGCAGCCAAGATTTTCGGGGAGAGTACATTCAGTACTTC.

This clonotype turned up a few times. The V gene is TRBV29-1, the J gene TRBJ2-1; 10 positions match TRBD2. CDR1 SQVTM and CDR2 ANQGSEA come from the germline V gene. Trimming took 6 bases from V and 6 from J; bases not matched to a gene: 11. There are 15 residues in the CDR3. Here the CDR3 reads CSVPVRAGGTNEQFF. The CDR3 coding sequence is TGCAGCGTGCCAGTCAGAGCGGGAGGGACCAATGAGCAGTTCTTC.

This clonotype was seen repeatedly, ten times or more. J is TRBJ2-5 and V is TRBV7-8, with D possibly TRBD2 on 6 matching bases. The CDR3 extends over 15 amino acids. Trimming took 1 base from V and 5 from J, leaving 14 bases between them. Germline V gene sequence: CDR1 SGHVS, CDR2 FQNEAQ. The CDR3 nucleotides are TGTGCCAGCAGCTTAGTTCCGACTAGAGGCGAGACCCAGTACTTC. As protein: CASSLVPTRGETQYF.

This clonotype was seen ten or more times. DNA of the CDR3: TGTGCCAGCAGCCAAGGGAATGGACTCCTATACGAGCAGTACTTC. Protein sequence: CASSQGNGLLYEQYF. The chain couples TRBV14 to TRBJ2-7; D perhaps matches TRBD2 (5 bases). This CDR3 is built from 15 residues. Germline CDR1 SGHDN, CDR2 FVKESK. V lost 1 base and J 4 bases, leaving 14 bases between the germline ends.

The chain recombines TRBV20-1 with TRBJ2-1; 12 bases are a match to TRBD2. CDR1 is DFQATT and CDR2 is SNEGSKA in the germline V gene (reference sequence). This CDR3 spans 14 amino acids. V trimming: 1 base; J trimming: 9 bases; junction bases outside the gene matches: 4. The CDR3 DNA follows: TGCAGTGCTAGAGCTAGCGGGGGGGCATCTGAGCAGTTCTTC. Residues: CSARASGGASEQFF.

In this sample, this clonotype turned up a few times. The chain has TRBV7-3 and TRBJ1-1, with TRBD1 as a possible D gene (5 bases). CDR1 and CDR2 (germline): SGHTA, FQGTGA. The length of the CDR3 is 15 residues. Trimming took off 2 bases at V and 0 bases at J, with 10 bases between the two ends. The CDR3 DNA sequence: TGTGCCAGCAGCTTATACGGGGGAATGAACACTGAAGCTTTCTTT. Amino acid sequence: CASSLYGGMNTEAFF.

This clonotype appeared many times. V usage is TRBV6-1 and J usage is TRBJ2-3; no definite D call. Germline V gene lookup returns CDR1 MNHNS and CDR2 SASEGT. Between the trimmed V and J ends, which lost 6 bases and 0 bases, there was a span of 1 base. The CDR3 totals 11 residues. Written as DNA, the CDR3 is TGTGCCAGCAGAAGCACAGATACGCAGTATTTT. This sequence encodes CASRSTDTQYF.

This clonotype was observed at least ten times. The chain carries TRBV19 and TRBJ1-5; maybe TRBD1 (6 bases). V shed 5 bases and J shed 6 bases, with 11 bases lying between them. Germline CDR1 and CDR2: LNHDA and SQIVND (reference sequence). The CDR3 is 13 amino acids. For the CDR3, the DNA is TGTGCCAGTAGTCCACAGGGTACTCAGCCCCAGCATTTT. It is translated as CASSPQGTQPQHF.

The chain employs TRBV4-1 and TRBJ1-3; no definite D call. V lost 0 bases to trimming and J lost 5 bases, with 14 bases between them. Germline CDR1 is MGHRA and CDR2 is YSYEKL. This CDR3 comprises 16 residues. The CDR3, as DNA: TGCGCCAGCAGCCAAGAGATCCAGGAATTACGAAACACCATATATTTT. It specifies CASSQEIQELRNTIYF.

This clonotype was picked up many times. The chain links TRBV7-2 to TRBJ1-2, with D maybe TRBD1 (6 bases). CDR1 and CDR2 (germline): SGHTA, FQGNSA. CDR3 length: 13 amino acids. With 5 bases removed from V and 8 bases from J, the gap between germline ends came to 15 bases. The CDR3 protein is CASSPNNRVGYTF. The CDR3, as DNA: TGTGCCAGCAGCCCTAATAACAGGGTGGGCTACACCTTC.

This clonotype has a count of ten or more. This chain connects TRBV7-2 to TRBJ2-5, with 14 positions matching TRBD2. Germline CDR1 and CDR2: SGHTA and FQGNSA. This CDR3 comprises 15 residues. V shed 5 bases and J 5 bases; nucleotides not matched to a gene: 4. CDR3 nucleotides: TGTGCCAGCAGCGTGACTAGCGGGAGGGCCGAGACCCAGTACTTC. As protein: CASSVTSGRAETQYF.

This clonotype was observed a few times. The gene calls are TRBV2 and TRBJ2-3; tentatively, D is TRBD1 (6 bases). Germline-derived CDR1 and CDR2 are SNHLY and FYNNEI. Trimming stripped 5 bases from V and 2 bases from J, with 14 bases between. This CDR3 is 15 amino acids long. As DNA, the CDR3 is TGTGCCAGCAGTCAACAGGGACCGAACACAGATACGCAGTATTTT. Translating gives CASSQQGPNTDTQYF.

This clonotype came up a few times. The CDR3 DNA is TGCGCCAGCAGCTTGCCCGACAGGGCCGTGAACACTGAAGCTTTCTTT. Translating it yields CASSLPDRAVNTEAFF. This sequence joins TRBV5-1 and TRBJ1-1; 7 nucleotides agree with TRBD1. CDR1 is SGHRS, CDR2 YFSETQ, per germline. V shed 1 base and J 0 bases; nucleotides not matched to a gene: 6. This CDR3 has 16 amino acids. The full variable domain, rest sourced from reference TRBV5-1 and TRBJ1-1, is KAGVTQTPRYLIKTRGQQVTLSCSPISGHRSVSWYQQTPGQGLQFLFEYFSETQRNKGNFPGRFSGRQFSNSRSEMNVSTLELGDSALYLCASSLPDRAVNTEAFFGQGTRLTVV.

The rearrangement joins TRBV14 to TRBJ1-2; 7 bases are shared with TRBD1. V lost 1 base to trimming and J lost 2 bases; unmatched junction nucleotides: 10. The CDR3 has 17 amino acids. The V gene's germline CDR1 is SGHDN and CDR2 FVKESK. CDR3 sequence reads: CASSQASGQRLNYGYTF. The DNA for the CDR3 is TGTGCCAGCAGCCAAGCTTCGGGACAGCGGCTAAACTATGGCTACACCTTC.

This clonotype was observed many times. The chain carries TRBV12-3 or TRBV12-4 and TRBJ1-2; D not resolved. The V and J ends lost 6 bases and 0 bases respectively, with 11 bases between them. This CDR3 is built from 14 residues. CDR3 region: CASSSMGTNYGYTF. CDR3 sequence (DNA): TGTGCCAGCAGCTCAATGGGGACTAACTATGGCTACACCTTC.

V is TRBV4-2 and J is TRBJ2-1, with 8 bases fitting TRBD1. V shed 5 bases, J shed 2 bases, and the junction held 5 bases outside the gene matches. The CDR3 is 15 residues long. Germline V gives CDR1 LGHNA, CDR2 YNFKEQ. The CDR3 DNA reads TGTGCCAGCAGCGATTCAGGGGGCCCCTACAATGAGCAGTTCTTC. Amino acid sequence: CASSDSGGPYNEQFF.

This clonotype was found a few times. The rearrangement links TRBV20-1 to TRBJ2-7, with no clear D. Germline CDR1 DFQATT, CDR2 SNEGSKA (reference sequence). V was trimmed by 6 bases and J by 0 bases, leaving 12 bases between them. CDR3 length: 13 amino acids. CDR3 nucleotide sequence: TGCAGTGCGACCAGCATGAGCTCCTACGAGCAGTACTTC. Amino acids: CSATSMSSYEQYF.

V and J are TRBV29-1 and TRBJ2-7; D gene unclear. Trimming shortened V by 7 bases and J by 4 bases, and 17 bases separated the two germline ends. The CDR3 contains 13 residues. Per germline, CDR1 SQVTM and CDR2 ANQGSEA. The CDR3 region has the DNA TGCAGCGCCCAGACGGCAGGCCCTTACGAGCAGTACTTC. As protein: CSAQTAGPYEQYF.

This clonotype was seen more than once but under ten times. V usage is TRBV3-1 and J usage is TRBJ2-7; D unclear. Germline CDR1 is LGHDT and CDR2 is YNNKEL (reference sequence). Trimming shortened V by 4 bases and J by 3 bases, and 10 bases separated the two germline ends. The CDR3 is made up of 13 amino acids. The CDR3 DNA follows: TGTGCCAGCAGCCCCTCTTCTCACTACGAGCAGTACTTC. Its translation is CASSPSSHYEQYF.

This clonotype was counted only a few times. The CDR3 loop is CASSDGQILNYGYTF. CDR3 nucleotide sequence: TGTGCCAGCAGTGACGGACAGATCCTTAACTATGGCTACACCTTC. V and J are TRBV25-1 and TRBJ1-2; tentatively, D is TRBD1 (6 bases). The germline CDR1 and CDR2 sequences are MGHDK and SYGVNS. V lost 3 bases and J lost 1, with 12 bases in between. CDR3 length: 15 residues.

In regard to this clonotype: A single base separates this from a much larger clone, so it may be a read error. The rearrangement links TRBV7-4 to TRBJ2-5, with a tentative D call TRBD2 (6 bases). The CDR3 loop spans 15 amino acids. Germline V gene lookup returns CDR1 SGHVT and CDR2 SQSDAQ. V lost 5 bases and J lost 5, with 18 bases in between. In nucleotides, the CDR3 is TGTGCCAGCAGCCCCTTCGAGGCGGGGAGCGAGACCCAGTACTTC. Amino acids: CASSPFEAGSETQYF.